This TCR beta chain was recovered during a study of cytomegalovirus exposure and HLA in healthy donors. Study context: Earlier findings included approximately 120 million unique TCR beta sequences obtained from about 179 million T cells. Findings and limits, study-wide: Most subjects had HLA-A and HLA-B alleles reportedly predicted accurately by TCR beta sequences. Later analysis placed DRB1 highest and HLA-C lowest in TCR association rates, which differed by HLA locus.

The junction had 9 bases not matched to a gene; V was cut back by 0 bases and J by 5 bases. Germline CDR1 MGHRA, CDR2 YSYEKL. CDR3 length: 17 amino acids. PCR primers comprised 60 Vbeta and 13 Jbeta primers. Only in-frame clones appear in the TCRdb table, and some are missing; sequencing was by immunoSEQ multiplex PCR. The table shows some 200,000 clones, with 70% occurring only once. A note on this clone: Its antigen is unidentified.

The sequencing input was PBMCs. The origin of this receptor is a man aged 35-49 years in good health and CMV-seropositive. J is TRBJ2-1 and V is TRBV4-1, with TRBD2 identical over 8 bases. The CDR3 loop reads CASSQDPTGGANNEQFF. DNA for the CDR3: TGCGCCAGCAGCCAAGACCCGACGGGGGGGGCTAACAATGAGCAGTTCTTC.